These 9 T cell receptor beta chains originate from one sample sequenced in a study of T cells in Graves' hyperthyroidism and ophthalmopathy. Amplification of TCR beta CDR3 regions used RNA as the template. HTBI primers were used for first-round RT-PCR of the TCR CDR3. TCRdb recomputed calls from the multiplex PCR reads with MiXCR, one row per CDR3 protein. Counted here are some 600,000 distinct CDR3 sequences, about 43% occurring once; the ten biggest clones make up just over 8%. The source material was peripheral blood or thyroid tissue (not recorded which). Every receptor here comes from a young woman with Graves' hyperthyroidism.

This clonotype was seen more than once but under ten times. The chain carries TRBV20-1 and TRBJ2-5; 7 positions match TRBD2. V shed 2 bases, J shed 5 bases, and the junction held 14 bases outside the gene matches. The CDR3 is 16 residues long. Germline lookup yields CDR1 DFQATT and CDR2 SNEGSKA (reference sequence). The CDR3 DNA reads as TGCAGTGCTAGATGGGGGAGGGCCGGGGTGGAGGAGACCCAGTACTTC. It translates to CSARWGRAGVEETQYF.

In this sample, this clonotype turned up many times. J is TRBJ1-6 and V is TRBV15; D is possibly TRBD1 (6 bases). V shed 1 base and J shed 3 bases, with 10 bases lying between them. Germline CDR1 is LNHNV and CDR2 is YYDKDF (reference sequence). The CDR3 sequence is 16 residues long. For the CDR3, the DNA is TGTGCCACCAGCAGAGGGAAGGACAGCTATAATTCACCCCTCCACTTT. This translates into CATSRGKDSYNSPLHF.

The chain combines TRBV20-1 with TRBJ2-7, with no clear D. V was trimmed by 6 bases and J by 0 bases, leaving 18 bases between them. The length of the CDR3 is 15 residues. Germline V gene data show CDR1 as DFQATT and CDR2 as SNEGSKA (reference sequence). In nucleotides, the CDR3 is TGCAGTGCGACCCTCGAATGGGCCCCCTCCTACGAGCAGTACTTC. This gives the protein CSATLEWAPSYEQYF.

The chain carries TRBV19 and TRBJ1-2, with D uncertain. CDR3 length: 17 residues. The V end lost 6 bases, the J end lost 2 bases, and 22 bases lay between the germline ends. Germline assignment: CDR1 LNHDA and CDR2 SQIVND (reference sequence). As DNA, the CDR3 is TGTGCCAGTAGCCCGACCCTGGAAGACCACTCAAACTATGGCTACACCTTC. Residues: CASSPTLEDHSNYGYTF.

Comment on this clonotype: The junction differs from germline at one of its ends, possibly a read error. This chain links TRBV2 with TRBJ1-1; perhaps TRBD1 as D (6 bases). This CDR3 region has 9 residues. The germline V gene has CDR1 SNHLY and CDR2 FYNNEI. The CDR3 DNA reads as TGTGCCAGCAGTGCCGGGACAAGCTTT. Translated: CASSAGTSF.

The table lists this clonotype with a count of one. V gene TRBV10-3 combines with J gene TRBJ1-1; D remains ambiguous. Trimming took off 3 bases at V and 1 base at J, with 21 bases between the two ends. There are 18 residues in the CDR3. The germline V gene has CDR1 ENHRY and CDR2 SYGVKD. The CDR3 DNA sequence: TGTGCCATCAGTGACCCTCGCGACATGGGGTCTGGGAACACTGAAGCTTTCTTT. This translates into CAISDPRDMGSGNTEAFF.

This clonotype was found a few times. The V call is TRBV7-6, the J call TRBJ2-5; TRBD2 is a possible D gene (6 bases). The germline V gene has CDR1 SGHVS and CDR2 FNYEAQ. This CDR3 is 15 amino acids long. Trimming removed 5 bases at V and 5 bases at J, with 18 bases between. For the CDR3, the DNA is TGTGCCAGCAGCCTCTCCCGGAGGAGGGCGGAGACCCAGTACTTC. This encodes CASSLSRRRAETQYF.

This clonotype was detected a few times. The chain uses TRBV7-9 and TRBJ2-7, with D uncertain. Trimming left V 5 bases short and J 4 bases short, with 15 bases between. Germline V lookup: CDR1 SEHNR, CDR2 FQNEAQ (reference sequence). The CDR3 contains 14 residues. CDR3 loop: CASSQDLAQYEQYF. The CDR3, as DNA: TGTGCCAGCAGCCAAGATCTGGCGCAGTACGAGCAGTACTTC.

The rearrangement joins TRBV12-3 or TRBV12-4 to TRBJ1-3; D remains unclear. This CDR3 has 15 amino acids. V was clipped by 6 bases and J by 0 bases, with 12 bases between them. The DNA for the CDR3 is TGTGCCAGCAGACACCGCCGGGTCTCTGGAAACACCATATATTTT. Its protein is CASRHRRVSGNTIYF.